A selection of T cell receptor beta chains follows, all from one sample in a study of blood T cell repertoires in COVID-19. Clones were sequenced by immunoSEQ multiplex PCR, and TCRdb holds only the in-frame ones, with some missing. The sample has tens of thousands of clones, almost 90% seen once. Material: peripheral blood. The receptors here all came from a man in his fifties or sixties with active COVID-19. The CDR3 runs from the conserved cysteine through the conserved F or W. Fields, in order: clone size, CDR3 length, D gene, V gene, J gene, CDR3 protein, CDR3 DNA. D genes are given only for firm matches. Some rows mark clone size as missing; the rest say once, few, many or name a class of expanded clone.

>NA|14|NA|TRBV9|TRBJ1-3
CASSSEISGNTIYF
TGTGCCAGCAGCTCAGAAATCTCTGGAAACACCATATATTTT
>NA|18|TRBD1|TRBV15|TRBJ2-1
CATSTDLRTGGLYNEQFF
TGTGCCACCAGCACAGATCTTAGGACAGGGGGCCTCTACAATGAGCAGTTCTTC
>NA|13|TRBD2|TRBV12-3/TRBV12-4|TRBJ2-7
CASSLLAGYEQYF
TGTGCCAGCAGTTTATTAGCGGGGTACGAGCAGTACTTC
>once|15|TRBD1|TRBV18|TRBJ2-2
CASSPQGQDFRELFF
TGTGCCAGCTCACCGCAGGGACAGGACTTCAGGGAGCTGTTTTTT
>once|13|TRBD1|TRBV6-4|TRBJ2-7
CASRAGQGAEQYF
TGTGCCAGCAGGGCAGGACAGGGGGCCGAGCAGTACTTC
>NA|14|TRBD2|TRBV3-1/TRBV3-2|TRBJ2-5
CASSREGRWETQYF
TGTGCCAGCAGCCGGGAGGGCCGATGGGAGACCCAGTACTTC
>NA|12|NA|TRBV3-1/TRBV3-2|TRBJ1-1
CASSPGATEAFF
TGTGCCAGCAGCCCGGGAGCCACTGAAGCTTTCTTT
>NA|14|TRBD2|TRBV7-6|TRBJ2-7
CASSPTSGAYEQYF
TGTGCCAGCAGTCCTACTAGCGGTGCCTACGAGCAGTACTTC
>NA|15|TRBD1|TRBV6-6|TRBJ1-3
CASSDGQGEGNTIYF
TGTGCCAGCAGTGACGGACAGGGGGAAGGAAACACCATATATTTT
>NA|17|TRBD1|TRBV7-6|TRBJ1-1
CASSSYVLTGKNTEAFF
TGTGCCAGCAGCTCATATGTCCTGACAGGGAAGAACACTGAAGCTTTCTTT
>few|15|TRBD1|TRBV5-4|TRBJ1-6
CASSRTSTGNSPLHF
TGTGCCAGCAGCCGGACATCGACAGGGAATTCACCCCTCCACTTT
>NA|16|TRBD1|TRBV5-1|TRBJ2-2
CASSLQDRIKAGELFF
TGCGCCAGCAGTCTCCAGGACAGGATCAAGGCCGGGGAGCTGTTTTTT
>NA|15|TRBD1|TRBV28|TRBJ2-7
CASSTPGQGFHEQYF
TGTGCCAGCAGTACCCCGGGACAGGGTTTCCACGAGCAGTACTTC
>NA|15|NA|TRBV11-2|TRBJ1-1
CASSPQVGMNTEAFF
TGTGCCAGCAGCCCCCAGGTTGGCATGAACACTGAAGCTTTCTTT
>NA|15|TRBD2|TRBV9|TRBJ2-2
CASSGRDYITGELFF
TGTGCCAGCAGCGGCCGGGACTATATTACCGGGGAGCTGTTTTTT
>NA|13|NA|TRBV7-3|TRBJ1-1
CASSLNGGERAFF
TGTGCCAGCAGCTTAAATGGTGGCGAGCGGGCTTTCTTT
>NA|15|NA|TRBV3-1/TRBV3-2|TRBJ1-4
CASSQDRGANEKLFF
TGTGCCAGCAGCCAAGACAGGGGTGCTAATGAAAAACTGTTTTTT
>NA|19|NA|TRBV4-1|TRBJ2-1
CASNARVSASPLKNNEQFF
TGCGCCAGCAATGCGAGGGTAAGTGCATCGCCACTAAAGAACAATGAGCAGTTCTTC
>NA|13|TRBD2|TRBV4-1|TRBJ2-1
CASSGRAGNEQFF
TGCGCCAGCAGCGGGAGGGCCGGGAATGAGCAGTTCTTC
>NA|13|NA|TRBV7-3|TRBJ2-1
CASSSQAYVEQFF
TGTGCCAGCAGCTCTCAGGCCTACGTTGAGCAGTTCTTC
>NA|15|TRBD1|TRBV5-1|TRBJ1-4
CASSAVRGMEEKLFF
TGCGCCAGCAGCGCCGTCAGGGGGATGGAAGAAAAACTGTTTTTT
>NA|14|TRBD1|TRBV5-1|TRBJ2-3
CASSLSEGADTQYF
TGCGCCAGCAGCTTGTCCGAGGGGGCGGATACGCAGTATTTT
>NA|14|TRBD1|TRBV6-1|TRBJ1-2
CASSDIGQVYGYTF
TGTGCCAGCAGTGACATCGGACAGGTCTATGGCTACACCTTC
>NA|12|NA|TRBV2|TRBJ2-7
CASSAGAYEQYF
TGTGCCAGCAGTGCAGGGGCCTACGAGCAGTACTTC